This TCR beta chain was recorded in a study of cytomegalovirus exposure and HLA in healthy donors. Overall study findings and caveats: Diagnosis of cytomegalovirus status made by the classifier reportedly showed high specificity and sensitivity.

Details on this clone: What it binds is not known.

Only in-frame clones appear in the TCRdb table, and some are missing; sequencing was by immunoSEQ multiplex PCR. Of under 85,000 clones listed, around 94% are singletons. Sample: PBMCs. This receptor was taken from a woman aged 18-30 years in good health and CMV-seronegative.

CDR3 region: CASSPGQYKNIQYF. CDR3 DNA sequence: TGTGCCAGCAGCCCCGGACAGTACAAAAACATTCAGTACTTC. This chain uses TRBV6-5 with TRBJ2-4; perhaps TRBD1 as D (6 bases). Trimming left V 6 bases short and J 3 bases short, with 12 bases between. The CDR3 spans 14 residues. Per germline, CDR1 MNHEY and CDR2 SVGAGI.